Sequencing of this TCR beta chain was carried out in a study of regulatory T cells in long-lasting Graves disease. Study overall: Antithyroid drugs had been taken by newly diagnosed Graves' patients for under 3 months.

Time point reported: newly diagnosed GD, antithyroid drugs for less than 3 months. RNA isolated from PBMCs was used to make the TCR library. The authors diagnosed Graves' disease using American Thyroid Association guidelines. The CDR3 contains 15 residues. Germline V lookup: CDR1 MDHEN, CDR2 SYDVKM. This clonotype has a handful of counts. Compared with germline, one end of the junction differs, possibly owing to a read error. Construction of TCR beta libraries relied on iRepertoire HTBI primers and on Arm-PCR targeting CDR3 regions. TCRdb redid the calling of the multiplex PCR reads with MiXCR, one entry per CDR3 protein. Of hundreds of thousands of distinct CDR3 sequences listed, 15% to 20% are singletons. The same sample was also used in a study of T cells in Graves' hyperthyroidism and ophthalmopathy.

The TCR comes from a man aged 35 to 55 with Graves disease. The chain carries TRBV28 and TRBJ1-5; D remains ambiguous. Sequencing was performed on peripheral blood mononuclear cells (PBMCs), taken at new diagnosis, from a patient treated with antithyroid drugs. The CDR3 here is CTSSSLPRRNQPQHF. CDR3 coding DNA: TGTACCAGCAGTTCACTTCCACGGAGAAATCAGCCCCAGCATTTT.